These T cell receptor beta chains were read from a single sample in a study of T cell responses to AZD1222 COVID-19 vaccine. Here immunoSEQ multiplex PCR was the method, and the copy in TCRdb shows in-frame clones only, minus some. The sample includes 150,000 or so clones, 90% of them seen just once. Sequencing used peripheral blood, obtained on day 0 of AZD1222 vaccination. The source of these receptors is an adult in good health. CDR3s include the opening cysteine and the closing phenylalanine or tryptophan.

V: TRBV9; J: TRBJ2-3; CDR3: CASSVTQGLDTQYF
V: TRBV7-9; J: TRBJ2-5; CDR3: CASSLGLGDRGRETQYF
V: TRBV7-3; J: TRBJ1-1; CDR3: CASSLTTSENTEAFF
V: TRBV3-1/TRBV3-2; J: TRBJ1-5; CDR3: CASSQVVGVHQPQHF
V: TRBV5-1; J: TRBJ2-3; CDR3: CASSLTGDLSDTQYF
V: TRBV27; J: TRBJ2-7; CDR3: CASSFQGDYEQYF
V: TRBV28; J: TRBJ1-2; CDR3: CASSPSERGRDGYTF
V: TRBV19; J: TRBJ1-2; CDR3: CASSDGVNYGYTF
V: TRBV16; J: TRBJ1-6; CDR3: CASSQEASTLHF
V: TRBV28; J: TRBJ1-5; CDR3: CASSYTQGAYQPQHF
V: TRBV4-1; J: TRBJ2-7; CDR3: CASSQDHRLSYEQYF
V: TRBV4-1; J: TRBJ1-2; CDR3: CASSRPTGEEGYTF
V: TRBV11-2; J: TRBJ2-3; CDR3: CASSLVGGGGGTDTQYF
V: TRBV19; J: TRBJ2-3; CDR3: CASSSDDSGGLLSTDTQYF
V: TRBV6-5; J: TRBJ2-2; CDR3: CASRGANTGELFF
V: TRBV3-1/TRBV3-2; J: TRBJ1-5; CDR3: CASSQESGDWGQPQHF
V: TRBV6-2/TRBV6-3; J: TRBJ2-3; CDR3: CASSYHPDTQYF
V: TRBV30; J: TRBJ1-1; CDR3: CAWTLGVHTEAFF
V: TRBV4-3; J: TRBJ1-1; CDR3: CASSRMTGIGTEAFF
V: TRBV4-2; J: TRBJ2-1; CDR3: CASSPGWASGGASVPFF
V: TRBV29-1; J: TRBJ2-7; CDR3: CSVAKGQSYEQYF
V: TRBV7-2; J: TRBJ1-2; CDR3: CASSLGFSGNYGYTF
V: TRBV6-2/TRBV6-3; J: TRBJ2-7; CDR3: CASSYLGQGTYEQYF
V: TRBV7-9; J: TRBJ1-4; CDR3: CASSSQSSTNEKLFF
V: TRBV7-9; J: TRBJ2-5; CDR3: CASSLGTGGVETQYF
V: TRBV6-2/TRBV6-3; J: TRBJ1-5; CDR3: CASSYSMGQGVSNQPQHF
V: TRBV11-3; J: TRBJ2-7; CDR3: CASSQKDRLNEQYF
V: TRBV7-2; J: TRBJ1-4; CDR3: CASSIEGGNEKLFF
V: TRBV27; J: TRBJ2-1; CDR3: CASSLSRGGIEQFF
V: TRBV30; J: TRBJ1-3; CDR3: CAWTGGSGNTIYF
V: TRBV5-1; J: TRBJ1-4; CDR3: CASSLGQFTNEKLFF
V: TRBV18; J: TRBJ1-6; CDR3: CASSPGQGANGNSPLHF
V: TRBV28; J: TRBJ1-5; CDR3: CASLLGVYQPQHF
V: TRBV19; J: TRBJ1-5; CDR3: CASSIALQPQHF
V: TRBV5-8; J: TRBJ2-7; CDR3: CASSFRDRAPYEQYF
V: TRBV6-1; J: TRBJ1-6; CDR3: CASSELPTGSYNSPLHF
V: TRBV5-1; J: TRBJ2-7; CDR3: CASSLATLAGNSYEQYF
V: TRBV18; J: TRBJ1-5; CDR3: CASSPQMQSGVGDQPQHF
V: TRBV9; J: TRBJ2-3; CDR3: CASSVQGEDTQYF
V: TRBV11-2; J: TRBJ1-2; CDR3: CASSFRFLDRLGNYGYTF
V: TRBV27; J: TRBJ1-1; CDR3: CASSFRGGLETEAFF
V: TRBV27; J: TRBJ2-7; CDR3: CASSLQGSEEQYF
V: TRBV12-3/TRBV12-4; J: TRBJ2-1; CDR3: CASSLYGDNEQFF